The 22 T cell receptor beta chains below come from one sample, sequenced in a study of breast tumors, draining lymph nodes, adjacent tissues. TCRdb redid the calling of the multiplex PCR reads with MiXCR, one entry per CDR3 protein. The sample lists some 19,000 distinct CDR3 sequences; roughly 45% were seen once. Input material: breast tumor tissue. The receptors here all came from a female donor with breast cancer. Some clones in this sample may be carry-over from other donors' samples.

This CDR3 reads CASSLGQGFGYTF. The CDR3 DNA follows: TGTGCCAGCAGCTTGGGACAGGGGTTCGGCTACACCTTC. V usage is TRBV5-5 and J usage is TRBJ1-2, with 8 nucleotides matching TRBD1. Looked up from germline, CDR1 is SGHKS and CDR2 is YYEKEE (reference sequence). This CDR3 region has 13 residues. Trimming took 0 bases from V and 8 from J; bases not matched to a gene: 3.

This clonotype was observed a single time. This chain uses TRBV7-6 with TRBJ2-3; D gene uncertain. The length of the CDR3 is 15 residues. The V end was cut by 1 base, the J end by 11 bases, with 19 bases between. Germline assignment: CDR1 SGHVS and CDR2 FNYEAQ. The CDR3 DNA reads TGTGCCAGCAGCTTAGAAGGCCAAGGCCACAATGAGCAGTATTTT. As protein: CASSLEGQGHNEQYF.

This chain links TRBV20-1 with TRBJ2-1; D gene ambiguous. Trimming shortened V by 3 bases and J by 0 bases, and 12 bases separated the two germline ends. The CDR3 sequence is 15 residues long. Germline V gene lookup returns CDR1 DFQATT and CDR2 SNEGSKA (reference sequence). The CDR3 bases are TGCAGTGCTAGGGCACAAACGAGCTCCTACAATGAGCAGTTCTTC. It is translated as CSARAQTSSYNEQFF.

This clonotype was counted ten times or more. The chain couples TRBV6-5 to TRBJ2-7, with TRBD2 as a possible D gene (6 bases). The V end was cut by 6 bases, the J end by 7 bases, with 16 bases between. Germline assignment: CDR1 MNHEY and CDR2 SVGAGI. The CDR3 has 13 amino acids. The CDR3 sequence is CASSATLAVEQYF. DNA for the CDR3: TGTGCCAGCAGCGCTACCTTAGCGGTTGAGCAGTACTTC.

This clonotype was detected only a few times. V and J are TRBV11-1 and TRBJ1-5; D is uncertain. V gave up 5 bases and J gave up 0 bases, with 11 bases separating them. Germline-derived CDR1 and CDR2 are SGHAT and FQDESV (reference sequence). CDR3 length: 15 residues. The CDR3 nucleotides are TGTGCCAGCAGCCCCGGGCCCCCTAGCAATCAGCCCCAGCATTTT. Its translation: CASSPGPPSNQPQHF.

Many counts were recorded for this clonotype. The gene calls are TRBV7-9 and TRBJ2-3, with a tentative D call TRBD1 (6 bases). The germline V gene has CDR1 SEHNR and CDR2 FQNEAQ (reference sequence). This CDR3 region has 13 residues. The ends were cut back, 7 bases at V and 4 bases at J, with 12 bases in the middle. This CDR3 is CASNYREPDTQYF. The CDR3, as DNA: TGTGCCAGCAACTACAGGGAACCAGATACGCAGTATTTT.

The chain is built from TRBV2 and TRBJ1-6; TRBD1 matches 8 bases. This CDR3 spans 12 amino acids. Unmatched junction bases numbered 3, after V lost 9 bases and J lost 8 bases. CDR1 and CDR2 from the germline V gene are SNHLY and FYNNEI. The CDR3 reads CARNRGDSPLHF. The CDR3, as DNA: TGTGCCAGAAACAGGGGGGATTCACCCCTCCACTTT.

This clonotype was observed once. The chain is built from TRBV7-3 and TRBJ1-2, with D unclear. CDR1 is SGHTA, CDR2 FQGTGA, per germline. This CDR3 contains 14 residues. With 2 bases removed from V and 1 base from J, the gap between germline ends came to 8 bases. CDR3 loop: CASSLEHSNYGYTF. The CDR3 bases are TGTGCCAGCAGCTTAGAGCACAGTAACTATGGCTACACCTTC. The full variable domain, with the rest looked up from reference TRBV7-3 and TRBJ1-2, is GAGVSQTPSNKVTEKGKYVELRCDPISGHTALYWYRQSLGQGPEFLIYFQGTGAADDSGLPNDRFFAVRPEGSVSTLKIQRTERGDSAVYLCASSLEHSNYGYTFGSGTRLTVV.

The V call is TRBV11-2, the J call TRBJ2-3; the D is unclear. V lost 5 bases and J lost 6, with 15 bases in between. This CDR3 is 14 amino acids long. The germline V gene has CDR1 SGHAT and CDR2 FQNNGV. DNA for the CDR3: TGTGCCAGCAGCCCAACGCCTCCCGGGGATACGCAGTATTTT. Its protein product is CASSPTPPGDTQYF.

As regards this clonotype: As the CDR3 is not closed by the conserved phenylalanine or tryptophan, this likely results from a read error. The DNA is omitted, as the CDR3 cannot be located on it reliably, and the CDR3 follows TCRdb's listing. This sequence joins TRBV10-2 and TRBJ2-3. Germline loops: CDR1 WSHSY, CDR2 SAAADI. With termini counted, the CDR3 has 14 amino acids. CDR3 in amino acids: CASSLAVVTDTQSY.

The chain recombines TRBV7-9 with TRBJ2-5; D possibly corresponds to TRBD2 (6 bases). Between the trimmed V and J ends, which lost 2 bases and 3 bases, there was a span of 10 bases. Germline values: CDR1 SEHNR, CDR2 FQNEAQ (reference sequence). This CDR3 has 14 amino acids. The DNA for the CDR3 is TGTGCCAGCAGCTTACTTCGGGGGAAAGAGACCCAGTACTTC. The encoded protein is CASSLLRGKETQYF.

This clonotype was counted ten times or more. This chain connects TRBV12-3 or TRBV12-4 to TRBJ1-2; 11 nucleotides agree with TRBD1. This CDR3 has 13 amino acids. V lost 7 bases to trimming and J lost 8 bases; unmatched junction nucleotides: 6. CDR3 sequence: CASKWDRGSGYTF. DNA for the CDR3: TGTGCCAGCAAATGGGACAGGGGGTCCGGCTACACCTTC.

V usage is TRBV2 and J usage is TRBJ1-5; D ambiguous. Per the germline V gene, CDR1 is SNHLY and CDR2 is FYNNEI. The CDR3 is made up of 15 amino acids. Trimming took 3 bases from V and 3 from J, leaving 12 bases between them. CDR3 in DNA: TGTGCCAGCAGTGAGATGGGATTTAACAATCAGCCCCAGCATTTT. Amino acids: CASSEMGFNNQPQHF.

This clonotype has ten or more counts. The V gene is TRBV19, the J gene TRBJ2-2, with TRBD2 identical over 7 bases. J lost 6 bases, V lost 6 bases, and 4 bases had no gene match. The CDR3 spans 13 residues. Germline V gene data show CDR1 as LNHDA and CDR2 as SQIVND (reference sequence). CDR3: CASREGGPGELFF. In DNA form, the CDR3 reads TGTGCCAGTAGGGAGGGAGGGCCCGGGGAGCTGTTTTTT.

This clonotype showed up many times. This may be a read error, as it is one base from a much larger clone. The chain has TRBV6-4 and TRBJ2-1, with 7 bases fitting TRBD2. CDR3 length equals 15 residues. The junction had 8 bases not matched to a gene; V was cut back by 5 bases and J by 4 bases. The germline CDR1 and CDR2 sequences are MRHNA and SNTAGT. The CDR3 loop is CASSHRSSGYNEQFF. CDR3 DNA: TGTGCCAGCAGTCACCGGTCTAGCGGATACAATGAGCAGTTCTTC.

This clonotype was counted at least ten times. The chain employs TRBV28 and TRBJ2-1; TRBD1 agrees at 8 bases. CDR1 and CDR2 (germline): MDHEN, SYDVKM. Germline trimming cut 4 bases from V and 3 bases from J; bases unmatched to any gene: 11. The CDR3 is 17 residues long. DNA of the CDR3: TGTGCCAGCAGTTCCCAGGACAGGGCCTATCGCTACAATGAGCAGTTCTTC. It is translated as CASSSQDRAYRYNEQFF.

This clonotype is medium-sized in the sample. The chain is built from TRBV29-1 and TRBJ2-3; maybe TRBD2 (5 bases). Looked up from germline, CDR1 is SQVTM and CDR2 is ANQGSEA. The V gene lost 5 bases and the J gene lost 0 bases, with 15 bases spanning the gap. CDR3 size: 15 residues. Here the CDR3 DNA reads TGCAGCGTTCAGAGGGAGTCATCTAGCACAGATACGCAGTATTTT. Translation gives CSVQRESSSTDTQYF.

This clonotype was recorded many times. This sequence joins TRBV28 and TRBJ1-5, with D possibly matching TRBD1 (6 bases). Trimming removed 3 bases at V and 0 bases at J, with 9 bases between. Germline CDR1 reads MDHEN; CDR2 reads SYDVKM. The CDR3 has 15 amino acids. The CDR3: CASSFRGPSNQPQHF. CDR3 DNA: TGTGCCAGCAGTTTCCGGGGGCCTAGCAATCAGCCCCAGCATTTT.

This clonotype was picked up a small number of times. J is TRBJ1-4 and V is TRBV20-1; no firm D call. This CDR3 has 15 amino acids. The ends were cut back, 1 base at V and 5 bases at J, with 14 bases in the middle. Germline V CDR1 and CDR2: DFQATT, SNEGSKA (reference sequence). The CDR3, as DNA: TGCAGTGCTAGAGGTGCGCAGCACCGAAATGAAAAACTGTTTTTT. Its translation: CSARGAQHRNEKLFF.

The chain employs TRBV20-1 and TRBJ1-5; TRBD1 is a possible D gene (5 bases). Trimming left V 2 bases short and J 4 bases short, with 15 bases between. The CDR3 is 15 amino acids. CDR1 is DFQATT, CDR2 SNEGSKA, per germline (reference sequence). CDR3 amino acids: CSARPDSIPNQPQHF. In DNA, the CDR3 is TGCAGTGCTAGACCAGACAGTATACCAAATCAGCCCCAGCATTTT.

The chain recombines TRBV20-1 with TRBJ1-4; perhaps TRBD1 as D (6 bases). The CDR3 has 15 amino acids. V was cut by 6 bases and J by 0 bases, with 14 bases left in between. Germline-derived CDR1 and CDR2 are DFQATT and SNEGSKA (reference sequence). As DNA, the CDR3 is TGCAGTGCAGAGGGGGTGGGCACAACTAATGAAAAACTGTTTTTT. This gives the protein CSAEGVGTTNEKLFF.

The chain uses TRBV7-9 and TRBJ2-7; 14 bases map to TRBD2. CDR1 is SEHNR, CDR2 FQNEAQ, per germline (reference sequence). V shed 1 base, J shed 0 bases, and the junction held 5 bases outside the gene matches. This CDR3 has 18 residues. In DNA, the CDR3 is TGTGCCAGCAGCTTAGGGGGACTAGCGGGAGTCCCCTCCTACGAGCAGTACTTC. Translation gives CASSLGGLAGVPSYEQYF.